This TCR beta chain was captured in a study of blood T cell repertoires in COVID-19. The repertoire was sequenced with immunoSEQ multiplex PCR; TCRdb's copy has only in-frame clones and lacks some. The sample holds some 170,000 clones; more than 75% are singletons and the top ten take 15% to 20%. Trimming pared 1 base from V and 5 bases from J, leaving 15 bases between. This CDR3 is 15 amino acids long. Germline lookup yields CDR1 SGHRS and CDR2 YFSETQ. This receptor was obtained from a man aged 55 to 69 with active or convalescent COVID-19. This chain connects TRBV5-1 to TRBJ1-2; D might be TRBD1 (6 bases). Sequenced material: peripheral blood. The CDR3 DNA sequence: TGCGCCAGCAGCTTGAGTGGGGCAACAGGGTATGGCTACACCTTC. Translated, it gives CASSLSGATGYGYTF.